This T cell receptor (beta chain) was identified in a study of blood T cell repertoires in COVID-19. Background on the study: Italy, Spain and the United States were the sources of the convalescent and acute COVID-19 samples. Nucleic acid was either cDNA or gDNA, and it came from T cells, B-cell-depleted T cells, or PBMCs.

Original methodology: Amplifying reference gene primers gave estimates of nucleated cell counts. Sequencing used immunoSEQ multiplex PCR; TCRdb keeps in-frame clones, though not all of them. The V and J calls and clone size were taken over from that table, and D and trimming were inferred from the DNA. The table has some 200,000 clones, approximately 90% seen once. The CDR3 has 16 residues. With 3 bases clipped from V and 2 bases from J, the junction kept 6 bases outside the gene matches. Germline-derived CDR1 and CDR2 are KGHDR and SFDVKD. The V and J genes are TRBV24-1 and TRBJ1-1; 9 positions match TRBD1. This clonotype was obtained from a man aged 30-40 years with acute or convalescent COVID-19. The sample consisted of peripheral blood. The CDR3 spells CATSDAGTGSNTEAFF. CDR3 bases: TGTGCCACCAGTGATGCCGGGACAGGGAGCAACACTGAAGCTTTCTTT.